This TCR beta chain was profiled in a study of beta chain features in type 1 diabetes. Study in general: Investigators examined some 110,000,000 sorted cells across all samples.

V was trimmed by 6 bases and J by 0 bases, leaving 21 bases between them. Germline V gene data show CDR1 as KGHSY and CDR2 as FQNENV. This CDR3 region has 18 residues. General study findings and limits: Type 1 diabetes patients showed a moderate but significant shortening of TCRB CDR3s in all four CD4+ subsets.

Expressed TCRB transcripts were sequenced because the entire RNA isolate underwent reverse transcription. Profiled with immunoSEQ multiplex PCR; TCRdb holds only in-frame clones, not every one. The profile shows hundreds of thousands of clones, 14% of them singletons. Remarks on this clone: The antigen remains unidentified.

Input material: naive CD4+ T cells from blood. The receptor's source is a man younger than 45 with type 1 diabetes. V is TRBV16 and J is TRBJ1-5; D may be TRBD1 (6 bases). In DNA, the CDR3 is TGTGCCAGCAGACCATCGGGGGGGGCAGGTAATAGCAATCAGCCCCAGCATTTT. This codes for CASRPSGGAGNSNQPQHF. The whole variable domain, remainder taken from reference TRBV16 and TRBJ1-5, is GEEVAQTPKHLVRGEGQKAKLYCAPIKGHSYVFWYQQVLKNEFKFLISFQNENVFDETGMPKERFSAKCLPNSPCSLEIQATKLEDSAVYFCASRPSGGAGNSNQPQHFGDGTRLSIL.